This passage covers 9 T cell receptor beta chains from one sample sequenced in a study of blood T cell repertoires in COVID-19. TCRdb's copy holds only in-frame clones and misses some; the assay was immunoSEQ multiplex PCR. Among 30,000 to 40,000 clones listed, roughly three quarters were seen once. Sample: peripheral blood. These receptors were collected from a man older than 75 with acute or convalescent COVID-19.

The chain employs TRBV7-8 and TRBJ1-1; D gene uncertain. V lost 6 bases and J lost 11, with 19 bases in between. CDR1 and CDR2 from the germline V gene are SGHVS and FQNEAQ. CDR3 length: 13 residues. This CDR3 reads CASSSTGVRGAFF. The CDR3 bases are TGTGCCAGCAGTTCTACCGGGGTCCGGGGTGCTTTCTTT.

V gene TRBV6-5 combines with J gene TRBJ2-3, with a weak D call TRBD2 (5 bases). CDR3 size: 12 residues. Looked up from germline, CDR1 is MNHEY and CDR2 is SVGAGI. Trimming stripped 2 bases from V and 9 bases from J, with 9 bases between. CDR3 region: CASSYRGETQYF. DNA of the CDR3: TGTGCCAGCAGTTACCGGGGAGAGACGCAGTATTTT.

The chain employs TRBV5-1 and TRBJ2-1; TRBD2 matches at 11 bases. In germline, CDR1 is SGHRS, CDR2 YFSETQ. V was clipped by 4 bases and J by 8 bases; unmatched bases: 14. This CDR3 has 17 amino acids. CDR3 loop: CASSVTSGVRFGDEQFF. CDR3 DNA sequence: TGCGCCAGCAGCGTGACTAGCGGGGTACGGTTCGGCGATGAGCAGTTCTTC.

The chain joins TRBV30 to TRBJ1-5; 8 bases map to TRBD1. V trimming: 3 bases; J trimming: 5 bases; junction bases outside the gene matches: 3. Germline V gene lookup returns CDR1 GTSNPN and CDR2 SVGIG (reference sequence). This CDR3 has 13 amino acids. The CDR3 loop reads CAWSPQGDQPQHF. In DNA form, the CDR3 reads TGTGCCTGGAGCCCACAGGGGGATCAGCCCCAGCATTTT.

V usage is TRBV5-1 and J usage is TRBJ1-2; no definite D call. This CDR3 is built from 13 residues. The V and J ends lost 1 base and 2 bases respectively, with 6 bases between them. Germline V gives CDR1 SGHRS, CDR2 YFSETQ. The chain's CDR3 is CASSLLQNYGYTF. The CDR3 coding sequence is TGCGCCAGCAGCTTGTTACAAAACTATGGCTACACCTTC.

J is TRBJ2-7 and V is TRBV19; perhaps TRBD1 as D (6 bases). Germline V gives CDR1 LNHDA, CDR2 SQIVND (reference sequence). V was clipped by 0 bases and J by 0 bases, with 9 bases between them. The CDR3 has 15 residues. CDR3 nucleotides: TGTGCCAGTAGTATAGATACAGGGAGCTCCTACGAGCAGTACTTC. Protein sequence: CASSIDTGSSYEQYF.

The chain has TRBV29-1 and TRBJ1-2; D possibly corresponds to TRBD1 (6 bases). The CDR3 has 13 residues. Per germline, CDR1 SQVTM and CDR2 ANQGSEA. V was pared by 7 bases and J by 2 bases, with 14 bases between. CDR3: CSASEGVNYGYTF. The DNA of the CDR3 is TGCAGCGCCTCCGAGGGGGTAAACTATGGCTACACCTTC.

V gene TRBV9 combines with J gene TRBJ2-3; D perhaps matches TRBD1 (6 bases). V was clipped by 4 bases and J by 0 bases, with 15 bases between them. The CDR3 has 16 residues. Looked up from germline, CDR1 is SGDLS and CDR2 is YYNGEE. CDR3 nucleotide sequence: TGTGCCAGCAGCAAAAGACAGGACCATAGCACAGATACGCAGTATTTT. The encoded protein is CASSKRQDHSTDTQYF. Combining the CDR3 with reference TRBV9 and TRBJ2-3 gives the whole variable domain DSGVTQTPKHLITATGQRVTLRCSPRSGDLSVYWYQQSLDQGLQFLIQYYNGEERAKGNILERFSAQQFPDLHSELNLSSLELGDSALYFCASSKRQDHSTDTQYFGPGTRLTVL.

The genes are TRBV6-5 and TRBJ1-6, with D maybe TRBD1 (5 bases). Germline CDR1 MNHEY, CDR2 SVGAGI. V lost 8 bases and J 8 bases, leaving 13 bases between the germline ends. The CDR3 extends over 13 amino acids. CDR3 in amino acids: CASGFRVDSPLHF. The CDR3 coding sequence is TGTGCCAGCGGATTCAGGGTCGATTCACCCCTCCACTTT.